This note documents a single T cell receptor beta chain sequence. Its antigen specificity is not known. No base-level quality is on record; no much larger clone is a single base apart. CD8 naive samples were obtained by positive selection for CCR7 among CD45RO-negative cells, yielding a CD45RA+CCR7+ population from which TemRA cells were excluded. Donors were healthy HIV-negative adults with no recently reported acute infections or vaccinations. Every donor was a Caucasian adult residing in Nashville, Tennessee, USA. Blood was obtained by leukapheresis, after which PBMCs were separated by Ficoll-Histopaque density gradient centrifugation and cryopreserved in liquid nitrogen vapor phase. Analytical flow cytometry was used to check the purity and quantity of each magnetically sorted T cell population. Each sorted fraction had its genomic DNA isolated and then quantified by UV absorbance on a Nanodrop 2000c.

TCR CDR3 regions were amplified from genomic DNA by multiplex PCR using the deep immunoSEQ assay. Genomic DNA extracted from each cell subset was distributed evenly over all wells of several immunoSEQ 96-well plates, and each plate served as one replicate. For sorted subsets, around 200 ng genomic DNA, equal to 30,000 or so T cell genomes, was loaded into each replicate PCR. The purified libraries were quantified using a Qubit 3.0 fluorometer, sized with a Bioanalyzer 2100, and then quantified again using the KAPA Library Quantification kit. Every immunoSEQ 96-well plate was sequenced on a separate single-read 150-cycle Illumina NextSeq 550 flow cell. In the source study's methods: The immunoSEQ output contained only junctional sequences without quality scores, so filtering could not match that applied to full-length reads. To assign V/J genes and CDR3, sequences were annotated using PyIR, a Python wrapper for IgBLAST v1.9, with IMGT germline references. Any read was removed if the V/J assignment was weak (E-value above 1e-6), the CDR3 was missing, or the read contained stop codons, out-of-frame junctions, or ambiguous translated residues. V3J clonotypes were defined by identical inferred V gene, J gene, and CDR3 amino acid sequence. The percentage overlap between two repertoires was calculated by dividing the number of shared unique clonotypes by the size of the smaller repertoire. RTK rarefaction, the Chao1 estimator, and Recon v2.1 estimates of unobserved clonotypes were used to assess repertoire richness. OLGA was used to compute generation probabilities for all TCRbeta clonotypes that the gDNA method yielded from a handful of donors. TCRdb provides this immuneACCESS table in a form limited to in-frame rearrangements. Some clones are lacking; in checked studies, under half of them reflect an unresolved V gene, and why the rest are absent is not known. V, J and clone size were drawn from that table, and D and trimming were deduced from the DNA. Recorded for this sample are around 2,000,000 clones; around 96% of them occurred a single time. Around 1.1% of the sample rests with the top ten.

Relative to germline, V is missing 4 bases and J is missing 4 bases, with 10 bases of the junction outside any gene match. Counted from cysteine to phenylalanine, this CDR3 has 16 amino acids. This entry keeps only the CDR3 DNA: 48 bases, framed from base 1. CDR1 and CDR2 (SGHAT, FQNNGV) derive from the germline V gene. The data stem from a study of shared clonotypes between healthy human individuals (dated by TCRdb to the early 2020s). Regarding the research as a whole: The cohort comprised two women and a few men aged 18 to 49 years. For each donor, CD4 naive and CD4 memory were each given three plates, CD8 naive was given two plates, and CD8 memory was given one plate. Blood TCR repertoires of about five healthy adults were deeply sequenced to estimate repertoire size and the extent of clonotype sharing between individuals. Different laboratories and diverse techniques were used to prepare libraries and sequence TCR repertoires, to increase sequencing depth and limit assay-specific biases. Each donor's leukapheresis produced roughly between roughly 0.85 and 9.5 billion PBMCs. On the study overall, not on this receptor specifically: Pairwise subsampling led to the expectation that sequencing depth would affect the degree of clonotype sharing among donors. Larger estimated clonotype richness was generally found for naive subsets than for memory subsets. Rarefaction of sorted-subset datasets indicated incomplete sequencing despite the large sequencing depth. Sampling was restricted to blood, and TCR repertoires in tissues likely differ from the TCR repertoires found in blood. The genetic and exposure-history diversity represented was limited by the small number of donors. Clonotypes shared by all four sorted-subset donors showed higher generation probabilities than non-shared clonotypes. Sharing across several donors was observed for approximately 4.6% of naive CD4, over 3% of naive CD8, roughly 2.4% of memory CD4, and over 0.3% of memory CD8 clonotypes.

The V and J genes are TRBV11-2 and TRBJ2-7, with 10 central nucleotides matching TRBD2. The clonotype originates from a man younger than 35 in good health. The specimen was naive CD8+ T cells sorted from blood. The cell subset or site label, as the study defines it: CD45RA+CCR7+. The DNA is TGTGCCAGCAGCTCCCCGCAGTCTAGCGGGAGTTACGAGCAGTACTTC. Its protein product is CASSSPQSSGSYEQYF.